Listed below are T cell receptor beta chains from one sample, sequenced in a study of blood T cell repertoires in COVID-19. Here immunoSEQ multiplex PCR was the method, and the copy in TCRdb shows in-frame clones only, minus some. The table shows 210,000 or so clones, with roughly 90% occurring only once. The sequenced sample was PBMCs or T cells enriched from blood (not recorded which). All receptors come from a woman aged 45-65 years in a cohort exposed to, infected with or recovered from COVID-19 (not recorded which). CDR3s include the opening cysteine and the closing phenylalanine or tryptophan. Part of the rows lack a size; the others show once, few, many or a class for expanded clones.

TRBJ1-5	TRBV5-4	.	CASSSGGTVNQPQHF
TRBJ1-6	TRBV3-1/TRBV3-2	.	CASSYGTGDNSPLHF
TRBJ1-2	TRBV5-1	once	CASSLGSGGTNYGYTF
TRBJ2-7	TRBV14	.	CASSQDWGREQYF
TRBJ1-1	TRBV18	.	CASSPRGIRAANTEAFF
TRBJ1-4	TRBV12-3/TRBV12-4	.	CASSSLSEKLFF
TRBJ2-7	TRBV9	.	CASSVGGTGVYEQYF
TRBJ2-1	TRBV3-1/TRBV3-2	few	CAGRTSGVSYNEQFF
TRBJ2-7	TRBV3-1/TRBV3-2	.	CASSRDSHSYEQYF
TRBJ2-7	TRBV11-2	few	CASSRTGKVREQYF
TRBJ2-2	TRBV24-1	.	CATGTQGAGELFF
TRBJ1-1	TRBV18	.	CASSPLLGGGGSTEAFF
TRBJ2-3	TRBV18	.	CASSPSGGASKDTQYF
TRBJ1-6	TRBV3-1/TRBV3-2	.	CASTRTGGHSPLHF
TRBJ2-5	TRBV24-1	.	CATSDRGTQTQYF
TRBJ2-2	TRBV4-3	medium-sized	CASSQEAQGGRELFF
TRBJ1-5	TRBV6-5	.	CASSADRTSNQPQHF
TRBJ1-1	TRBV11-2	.	CASSLERVLNTEAFF
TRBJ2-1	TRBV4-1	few	CASSQDRGLWNEQFF
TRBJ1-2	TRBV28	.	CASEQGESGYTF
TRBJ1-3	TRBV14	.	CASSQVSNTIYF
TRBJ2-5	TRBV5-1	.	CASSSGLEGETQYF
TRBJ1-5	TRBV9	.	CASSPYSTGAQPQHF
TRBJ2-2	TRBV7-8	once	CASSSTLNTGELFF
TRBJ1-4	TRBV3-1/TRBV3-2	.	CASSQESGRGNEKLFF
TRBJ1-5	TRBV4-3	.	CASSQGTGGIQRQPQHF
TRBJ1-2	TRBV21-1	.	CASSADDRGGGYTF
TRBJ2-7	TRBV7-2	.	CASRLTGQGASEQYF
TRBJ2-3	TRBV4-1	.	CASSQVLDPSTDTQYF
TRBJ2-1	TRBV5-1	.	CASSLERVGNEQFF